This entry describes one T cell receptor beta chain. This receptor's antigen is unknown. No clone much larger than this one lies a single base away; base qualities are absent. TCR beta VDJ combination and CDR3 sequence profiling used genomic DNA as the template. An Illumina HiSeq 2000 was used for TCR repertoire sequencing. As for the original processing: TRBV/TRBJ rearrangement plots, CDR3 size and DJ length profiles, and Simpson's diversity index were used to evaluate the repertoires. Whichever DNA sequence was most abundant in the deep sequencing data was defined as the immunodominant clone. CDR3 amino acid sequences were checked for sharing across subjects and were also compared against the VDJdb database and published repertoires. TCRdb redid the processing of the public reads, applying fastp at Q25 and MiXCR, and retained in-frame beta chains. Rows merge per CDR3 protein into single entries with the most common DNA and genes. TCRdb, rather than the study authors, made the V and J calls. The sample data list roughly 200,000 distinct CDR3 sequences, and less than 65% of these were observed just once. Together, the top ten hold roughly 43% of the sample.

CDR1 and CDR2 are drawn from the germline V gene: SGHTA, FQGNSA. Taken from cysteine to phenylalanine, the CDR3 has 16 residues. Just the 48-base CDR3 DNA is kept, in frame starting at base 1. V was cut back by 5 bases and J by 0 bases, leaving a gap of 16 bases between them. This record belongs to a study of CD8+CD57+ T cells in acquired aplastic anemia (dated 2018 in TCRdb). For the study in its entirety: Extracted DNA from sorted CD4+ and CD8+ cells averaged around 2.9 ug, ranging from about 0.19 to 30 ug. CD8+CD57+ expansion was defined as frequency above the mean frequency observed in healthy subjects.

General study outcomes and caveats: Around 27 CD8+ CDR3 sequences were found to be shared between patients and controls, but these sequences appeared to be highly expressed in patients and within the immunodominant clones of the patients. Patients and healthy controls showed no significant difference in CD8+ Simpson's diversity (P=0.060).

Flow cytometry had shown CD8+CD57+ cell expansion in the patients selected for sequencing. Every patient had a diagnosis of severe acquired aplastic anemia based on International Study of Aplastic Anemia and Agranulocytosis and Camitta criteria. No therapy had been received by the patients at the time of blood sampling. TCR repertoires of sorted CD4+ and CD8+ blood T cells from severe aplastic anemia patients and healthy subjects were deep-sequenced in the study. In the USA, patient enrollment took place under clinicaltrials.gov protocols 00001620, 01623167, 00001397, 00071045, 00081523 and 00961064. Ficoll-Paque density gradient centrifugation was used to isolate peripheral blood mononuclear cells. Before DNA extraction, CD4+ and CD8+ T cells were sorted by FACS or by magnetic beads.

This TCR was sampled from a human donor with aplastic anemia. The sequenced sample consisted of sorted CD4+, CD8+, or CD8+CD57+ T cells (not recorded which) from PBMCs. Recombination connected TRBV7-2 to TRBJ1-2; too little of a D gene remains to name it. The DNA sequence follows: TGTGCCAGCAGCGGAAACGGTCTGAAAGCTAACTATGGCTACACCTTC. Its protein product is CASSGNGLKANYGYTF.